The rows below give T cell receptor beta chains drawn from one sample of a study of cytomegalovirus exposure and HLA in healthy donors. TCRdb's copy holds only in-frame clones and misses some; the assay was immunoSEQ multiplex PCR. The data hold about 110,000 clones, with 75% observed a single time. Sequencing used PBMCs. These receptors were taken from a male donor in good health and CMV-seropositive. Both conserved end residues are part of each CDR3. The D gene is left open where the match is weak. Part of the rows lack a size; the others show once, few, many or a class for expanded clones.

V: TRBV7-2
size: .
J: TRBJ2-7
D: .
CDR3: CASSLVLYEQYF
DNA: TGTGCCAGCAGCTTAGTTCTCTACGAGCAGTACTTC

V: TRBV9
size: few
J: TRBJ2-5
D: .
CDR3: CASSAGAQETQYF
DNA: TGTGCCAGCAGCGCAGGGGCCCAAGAGACCCAGTACTTC

V: TRBV28
size: .
J: TRBJ2-5
D: TRBD2
CDR3: CASMPGLAGGRRQETQYF
DNA: TGTGCCAGCATGCCGGGACTAGCGGGGGGCCGGCGACAAGAGACCCAGTACTTC

V: TRBV7-9
size: .
J: TRBJ2-7
D: .
CDR3: CASSLTGTVNEQYF
DNA: TGTGCCAGCAGCTTAACCGGGACTGTGAACGAGCAGTACTTC

V: TRBV7-2
size: few
J: TRBJ2-4
D: .
CDR3: CASSLATGSRYF
DNA: TGTGCCAGCAGCTTAGCGACAGGTAGCCGGTACTTC

V: TRBV7-2
size: once
J: TRBJ2-7
D: TRBD1
CDR3: CASSLDRGNYEQYF
DNA: TGTGCCAGCAGCTTAGACAGGGGCAACTACGAGCAGTACTTC

V: TRBV30
size: .
J: TRBJ2-4
D: .
CDR3: CAWIAVARASF
DNA: TGTGCCTGGATAGCTGTGGCGAGGGCCTCTTTC

V: TRBV28
size: .
J: TRBJ1-1
D: .
CDR3: CASSLSGTEAFF
DNA: TGTGCCAGCAGTTTATCGGGAACAGAAGCTTTCTTT

V: TRBV28
size: .
J: TRBJ2-7
D: TRBD1
CDR3: CASSSRTGIPYEQYF
DNA: TGTGCCAGCAGCTCTAGGACAGGGATCCCCTACGAGCAGTACTTC

V: TRBV7-2
size: .
J: TRBJ2-5
D: .
CDR3: CASSSTGSRVQETQYF
DNA: TGTGCCAGCAGCTCAACAGGGTCACGCGTTCAAGAGACCCAGTACTTC

V: TRBV4-3
size: few
J: TRBJ1-6
D: TRBD1
CDR3: CASSPTGVINSPLHF
DNA: TGCGCCAGCAGCCCGACAGGGGTCATAAATTCACCCCTCCACTTT

V: TRBV28
size: once
J: TRBJ1-6
D: .
CDR3: CASNSGTQNSPLHF
DNA: TGTGCCAGCAACTCCGGGACACAAAATTCACCCCTCCACTTT

V: TRBV4-3
size: .
J: TRBJ2-3
D: .
CDR3: CASSQPAHQTRADTQYF
DNA: TGCGCCAGCAGCCAGCCTGCACACCAGACTCGGGCAGATACGCAGTATTTT

V: TRBV6-5
size: .
J: TRBJ2-5
D: TRBD1
CDR3: CASTRTGSGKETQYF
DNA: TGTGCCAGCACACGGACAGGGTCGGGAAAAGAGACCCAGTACTTC

V: TRBV4-1
size: few
J: TRBJ2-5
D: TRBD1
CDR3: CASSLLQGTETQYF
DNA: TGCGCCAGCAGCCTACTACAGGGGACGGAGACCCAGTACTTC

V: TRBV7-9
size: .
J: TRBJ1-3
D: .
CDR3: CASSSLSGNTIYF
DNA: TGTGCCAGCAGCTCCCTCTCTGGAAACACCATATATTTT

V: TRBV11-1
size: few
J: TRBJ1-6
D: TRBD1
CDR3: CASSSDRGYSPLHF
DNA: TGTGCCAGCAGCTCGGACAGGGGGTATTCACCCCTCCACTTT

V: TRBV7-2
size: .
J: TRBJ2-7
D: .
CDR3: CASRPGWGQGTYEQYF
DNA: TGTGCCAGCAGGCCTGGGTGGGGTCAGGGTACCTACGAGCAGTACTTC

V: TRBV11-2
size: once
J: TRBJ2-5
D: TRBD1
CDR3: CASSLAPGQETQYF
DNA: TGTGCCAGCAGCCTAGCCCCGGGACAGGAGACCCAGTACTTC

V: TRBV5-6
size: .
J: TRBJ2-7
D: TRBD1
CDR3: CASSLAGQGLGSYEQYF
DNA: TGTGCCAGCAGCTTGGCCGGACAGGGTTTGGGATCCTACGAGCAGTACTTC

V: TRBV15
size: few
J: TRBJ1-5
D: .
CDR3: CATSRDQMVPSQPQHF
DNA: TGTGCCACCAGCAGAGATCAAATGGTCCCTAGTCAGCCCCAGCATTTT

V: TRBV18
size: few
J: TRBJ2-3
D: .
CDR3: CASSPDQITDTQYF
DNA: TGTGCCAGCTCACCAGATCAGATTACAGATACGCAGTATTTT

V: TRBV6-1
size: few
J: TRBJ1-1
D: .
CDR3: CASSAYREDTEAFF
DNA: TGTGCCAGCAGTGCCTACAGGGAAGACACTGAAGCTTTCTTT

V: TRBV7-8
size: .
J: TRBJ2-7
D: TRBD1
CDR3: CASSWTGQFAEQYF
DNA: TGTGCCAGCAGCTGGACAGGGCAGTTCGCCGAGCAGTACTTC

V: TRBV11-2
size: .
J: TRBJ1-2
D: TRBD1
CDR3: CASSSRTGDYGYTF
DNA: TGTGCCAGCAGCTCACGGACAGGGGACTATGGCTACACCTTC

V: TRBV6-1
size: .
J: TRBJ2-7
D: .
CDR3: CASSESPRGSTYEQYF
DNA: TGTGCCAGCAGTGAAAGTCCCCGGGGGTCCACCTACGAGCAGTACTTC

V: TRBV7-9
size: once
J: TRBJ2-7
D: .
CDR3: CASSSLWAGSYEQYF
DNA: TGTGCCAGCAGCTCCCTGTGGGCTGGGTCCTACGAGCAGTACTTC

V: TRBV7-3
size: .
J: TRBJ2-7
D: TRBD2
CDR3: CASSLKGDRAGLLLPAYEQYF
DNA: TGTGCCAGCAGCTTAAAAGGCGACCGAGCGGGACTGCTCCTTCCGGCCTACGAGCAGTACTTC